This T cell receptor beta chain is drawn from a study of T cell repertoires in cytomegalovirus infection. Study-wide context: Through public TCR beta signatures, both CMV infection and matching HLA type were indicated. Study-wide findings and caveats: What dominated the ex vivo response were HLA-C-restricted CMV-specific TCR beta clonotypes. Cumulative public TCR beta family frequency identified carriers of CMV plus the relevant HLA.

TCRdb redid the calling of the reads with MiXCR, one entry per CDR3 protein. The sample holds fewer than 300,000 distinct CDR3 sequences, about 23% seen once. The CDR3 length is 16 residues. The junction had 15 bases not matched to a gene; V was cut back by 4 bases and J by 11 bases. Germline lookup yields CDR1 PRHDT and CDR2 FYEKMQ (reference sequence). A word on this clonotype: Antigen unknown.

What was sequenced was PBMCs. This TCR was recovered from a human donor in good health (CMV status not recorded). Some clones in this sample may be carry-over from other donors' samples. The chain employs TRBV13 and TRBJ2-1, with 9 bases fitting TRBD1. The CDR3 spells CASSSRAGQGVYKQFF. Written as DNA, the CDR3 is TGTGCCAGCAGCTCCCGGGCGGGACAGGGTGTGTATAAGCAGTTCTTC.